These 18 T cell receptor beta chains were sequenced from one sample in a study of Ad26.COV2.S vaccination and SARS-CoV-2 variants. Specified treatment: over 15 received Ad26.COV2.S at low or high dose, single or two shots; a few received placebo; per-sample allocation not given. Each sample was drawn 63 days after the first injection (of vaccine or placebo). The table came from immunoSEQ multiplex PCR; TCRdb's copy has only in-frame clones and leaves some out. Among some 320,000 clones listed, approximately 86% were seen once. The source was peripheral blood, collected in a trial of Ad26.COV2.S vaccine versus placebo. The source is a person between 18 and 59 years old who received the Ad26.COV2.S COVID-19 vaccine or a placebo.

V usage is TRBV19 and J usage is TRBJ2-4; 8 positions match TRBD1. V lost 3 bases, J lost 3 bases, and 1 base stayed unmatched. CDR1 LNHDA and CDR2 SQIVND come from the germline V gene (reference sequence). There are 14 residues in the CDR3. CDR3: CASSMGQDKNIQYF. CDR3 coding DNA: TGTGCCAGTAGTATGGGACAGGACAAAAACATTCAGTACTTC.

This clone was seen once. One junction end does not reproduce the germline sequence, and a read error may be involved. The chain combines TRBV6-6 with TRBJ1-2; D is undetermined. Germline V CDR1 and CDR2: MNHNY, SVGAGI (reference sequence). The CDR3 is 15 residues long. In nucleotides, the CDR3 is TGTGCCAGCAGTGACTCTCTGGGGAACCCCTATGGCTACACCTTC. Protein: CASSDSLGNPYGYTF.

The V and J genes are TRBV9 and TRBJ1-2; TRBD1 matches at 9 bases. V dropped 7 bases and J dropped 4; count of bases not matched to a gene: 8. The CDR3 extends over 14 amino acids. Germline V gene sequence: CDR1 SGDLS, CDR2 YYNGEE. CDR3 amino acids: CASQPGTGTYGYTF. DNA for the CDR3: TGTGCCAGCCAACCCGGGACAGGGACCTATGGCTACACCTTC.

The chain is built from TRBV6-5 and TRBJ1-1; unclear D gene. CDR3 length: 14 residues. Deletions cut 6 bases from V and 5 bases from J, with 16 bases between. CDR1 MNHEY and CDR2 SVGAGI come from the germline V gene. The CDR3 protein is CASRPRVMGTEAFF. CDR3 bases: TGTGCCAGCAGGCCTAGGGTCATGGGGACTGAAGCTTTCTTT.

The J gene is TRBJ2-5, the V gene TRBV5-4; 10 positions agree with TRBD2. Germline CDR1 and CDR2: SGHNT and YYREEE (reference sequence). The CDR3 has 14 residues. V lost 1 base and J lost 6; bases outside the gene matches: 3. CDR3 sequence (DNA): TGTGCCAGCAGCTTGACTAGCGGGGAGCAGACCCAGTACTTC. Its translation is CASSLTSGEQTQYF.

The genes are TRBV29-1 and TRBJ1-4; D is ambiguous. This CDR3 has 12 amino acids. From germline, CDR1 is SQVTM and CDR2 ANQGSEA. V lost 7 bases and J 5 bases, leaving 11 bases between the germline ends. Written as DNA, the CDR3 is TGCAGCGCCGGACGGCCGAATGAAAAACTGTTTTTT. It is translated as CSAGRPNEKLFF.

This clone has a handful of counts. The rearrangement joins TRBV6-5 to TRBJ1-1; no reliable D call. Germline CDR1 reads MNHEY; CDR2 reads SVGAGI. This CDR3 is built from 15 residues. Trimming shortened V by 0 bases and J by 3 bases, and 11 bases separated the two germline ends. CDR3 protein: CASSYSKFGDTEAFF. CDR3 bases: TGTGCCAGCAGTTACTCAAAATTCGGAGACACTGAAGCTTTCTTT.

The chain links TRBV7-2 to TRBJ2-7; D could derive from TRBD1 or TRBD2 (5 bases each). The CDR3 contains 16 residues. Trimming left V 2 bases short and J 9 bases short, with 23 bases between. CDR1 is SGHTA and CDR2 is FQGNSA in the germline V gene. The CDR3 DNA reads as TGTGCCAGCAGCTTAAGGCGGGCAGGGATCAGTAACCCGCAGTACTTC. Protein: CASSLRRAGISNPQYF.

The V and J genes are TRBV11-3 and TRBJ2-2; 10 bases fit TRBD2. Per germline, CDR1 SGHNT and CDR2 YENEEA. The V gene end was trimmed by 2 bases and the J gene end by 3 bases; junction bases not matched to a gene: 3. This CDR3 spans 16 amino acids. The CDR3 here is CASSLWSGGDTGELFF. The DNA of the CDR3 is TGTGCCAGCAGCTTATGGAGCGGGGGGGACACCGGGGAGCTGTTTTTT.

The table lists this clone with many counts. The chain employs TRBV14 and TRBJ2-5; the D gene could be TRBD1 or TRBD2 (5 bases each). The CDR3 is 18 amino acids. V lost 2 bases to trimming and J lost 4 bases, with 23 bases between them. Per the germline V gene, CDR1 is SGHDN and CDR2 is FVKESK. The CDR3 is CASSQSTRFGGPSETQYF. The DNA of the CDR3 is TGTGCCAGCAGCCAATCCACCCGATTTGGGGGTCCTTCAGAGACCCAGTACTTC.

This sequence joins TRBV20-1 and TRBJ1-6; D not resolved. Trimming stripped 3 bases from V and 0 bases from J, with 9 bases between. CDR1 DFQATT and CDR2 SNEGSKA come from the germline V gene (reference sequence). CDR3 length: 15 residues. The CDR3 reads CSASSQNSYNSPLHF. CDR3 DNA sequence: TGCAGTGCTAGTTCACAGAACTCCTATAATTCACCCCTCCACTTT.

This sequence joins TRBV29-1 and TRBJ1-1, with D perhaps TRBD1 (5 bases). The germline V gene has CDR1 SQVTM and CDR2 ANQGSEA. This CDR3 comprises 15 residues. V was shortened by 3 bases and J by 0 bases, with 14 bases between the two germline ends. The DNA for the CDR3 is TGCAGCGTTGACGCACCGGGACGGATGAACACTGAAGCTTTCTTT. Translating it yields CSVDAPGRMNTEAFF.

The gene calls are TRBV10-3 and TRBJ1-1; D is unclear. The CDR3 consists of 13 residues. Looked up from germline, CDR1 is ENHRY and CDR2 is SYGVKD. Deletions cut 3 bases from V and 2 bases from J, with 7 bases between. The CDR3 sequence: CAISETRNTEAFF. The CDR3 DNA sequence: TGTGCCATCAGTGAAACCCGAAACACTGAAGCTTTCTTT.

The chain has TRBV19 and TRBJ1-3; 8 bases agree with TRBD1. V shed 5 bases and J 8 bases; nucleotides not matched to a gene: 8. Germline V gene sequence: CDR1 LNHDA, CDR2 SQIVND (reference sequence). This CDR3 is built from 14 residues. This CDR3 is CASSPDRDEDTIYF. The DNA of the CDR3 is TGTGCCAGTAGTCCGGACAGGGACGAGGACACCATATATTTT.

The chain couples TRBV6-1 to TRBJ1-6; the D gene is possibly TRBD1 (5 bases). The V gene's germline CDR1 is MNHNS and CDR2 SASEGT. CDR3 length equals 15 residues. Between the trimmed V and J ends, which lost 2 bases and 4 bases, there was a span of 9 bases. DNA of the CDR3: TGTGCCAGCAGTGAATGGGCAGGGTATAATTCACCCCTCCACTTT. This encodes CASSEWAGYNSPLHF.

The rearrangement joins TRBV19 to TRBJ1-2; D remains unclear. The germline gives CDR1 LNHDA, CDR2 SQIVND (reference sequence). Trimming cost V 3 bases and J 2 bases, with 13 bases left between them. This CDR3 contains 15 residues. The CDR3 loop is CASSIRVGSNYGYTF. In DNA form, the CDR3 reads TGTGCCAGTAGTATTCGCGTAGGATCCAACTATGGCTACACCTTC.

This sequence joins TRBV9 and TRBJ2-7, with D perhaps assigned TRBD1 or TRBD2 (6 bases each). The CDR3 covers 14 residues. Germline loops: CDR1 SGDLS, CDR2 YYNGEE. Trimming removed 10 bases from V and 3 bases from J, with 20 bases in between. CDR3 protein: CAPLGGLRFYEQYF. CDR3 bases: TGTGCCCCGCTGGGGGGCCTGAGATTCTACGAGCAGTACTTC.

The chain links TRBV6-1 to TRBJ1-2; 7 nucleotides line up with TRBD1. This CDR3 contains 13 residues. The V and J ends lost 3 bases and 6 bases, in that order; junction bases with no gene match: 4. The germline CDR1 and CDR2 sequences are MNHNS and SASEGT. The CDR3 DNA is TGTGCCAGCAGTGAGACGACAGGGAATGGCTACACCTTC. Translation gives CASSETTGNGYTF.